This T cell receptor beta chain was profiled in a study of shared clonotypes between healthy human individuals (dated by TCRdb to 2020 to 2021). With regard to the full study: The cohort comprised two women and three men aged 18 to 49 years. To estimate repertoire size and how much clonotypes are shared between individuals, the study performed deep sequencing of blood TCR repertoires from a handful of healthy adults. Leukapheresis yielded between about 0.85 and 9 billion PBMCs per donor. For each donor, CD4 naive and CD4 memory were each run on three plates, CD8 naive on two plates, and CD8 memory on one plate. To increase sequencing depth and limit assay-specific biases, TCR repertoire library preparation and sequencing were carried out by different laboratories using diverse techniques. Overall study outcomes, separate from this receptor: Naive subsets generally had larger estimated clonotype richness than memory subsets. Because the study included only a small number of donors, the genetic and exposure-history diversity represented was limited. Incomplete sequencing was indicated by rarefaction of sorted-subset datasets, despite the large sequencing depth. Based on pairwise subsampling, the degree of clonotype sharing among donors was expected to be affected by sequencing depth. When several donors were compared, the shared fraction of clonotypes was approximately 5% for naive CD4, more than 3% for naive CD8, about 2.4% for memory CD4, and approximately 0.4% for memory CD8. Only blood was sampled, and tissue TCR repertoires likely differ from those in blood. Compared with non-shared clonotypes, the clonotypes found in all four sorted-subset donors had higher generation probabilities.

On this clone: Its specific antigen is unknown. No base-level quality is on record; no much larger clone is a single base apart.

The donors were healthy, HIV-negative adults with no recently reported acute infections or vaccinations. Only Caucasian adults living in Nashville, Tennessee, USA were represented among the donors. CD4+ T cells were enriched by magnetic negative selection; naive cells were then positively selected on CD45RA, and the negative fraction formed the memory subset. Blood was collected by leukapheresis, and PBMCs were isolated by Ficoll-Histopaque density gradient centrifugation and then cryopreserved in liquid nitrogen vapor phase. Analytical flow cytometry was used to check the purity and quantity of every magnetically sorted T cell population. Each sorted fraction had its genomic DNA isolated and then quantified by UV absorbance on a Nanodrop 2000c. Using the deep immunoSEQ assay, TCR CDR3 regions were amplified from genomic DNA by multiplex PCR. Genomic DNA extracted from each cell subset was distributed evenly over all wells of several immunoSEQ 96-well plates, and each plate served as one replicate. For sorted subsets, about 0.2 ug genomic DNA, equal to about 30,000 T cell genomes, was loaded into each replicate PCR. Purified libraries were measured with a Qubit 3.0 fluorometer, size-checked on a Bioanalyzer 2100, and measured again with the KAPA Library Quantification kit. Every immunoSEQ 96-well plate was sequenced on a separate single-read 150-cycle Illumina NextSeq 550 flow cell. As for the original processing: Because the immunoSEQ output included only junctional sequences and no quality scores, the filtering could not be the same as the filtering used for full-length reads. Sequences were annotated with PyIR, a Python wrapper for IgBLAST v1.9, using IMGT germline references to assign V/J genes and CDR3. Reads were filtered out if the reads had weak V/J assignments (E-value above 1e-6), no CDR3, stop codons, out-of-frame junctions, or ambiguous translated residues. A V3J clonotype was defined by an identical inferred V gene, J gene, and CDR3 amino acid sequence. Percentage overlap between repertoires was calculated by dividing the number of shared unique clonotypes by the size of the smaller repertoire. Richness of each repertoire was evaluated using RTK rarefaction, the Chao1 estimator, and Recon v2.1 estimates of unobserved clonotypes. Generation probabilities were computed with OLGA for all TCRbeta clonotypes obtained by the gDNA method from several donors. The table comes from immuneACCESS by way of TCRdb, which keeps in-frame sequences with V and J called. Part of the clones is missing from these tables; in studies checked, under half for an unresolved V gene and the rest for unknown reasons. V and J calls and clone size follow that table, whereas D and trimming were derived from the DNA. Counted in this sample were roughly 760,000 clones; under 80% of them appeared once. The ten largest clones add up to 1.5% to 2% of the sample.

Sequenced sample: memory CD4+ T cells sorted from blood. Per the publication, the cell subset or site label means: CD45RA-negative fraction. The TCR comes from a young woman in good health.

The CDR3 corresponds to CASSYAGQGADGYTF. The DNA sequence follows: TGTGCCAGCAGTTACGCGGGACAGGGGGCGGATGGCTACACCTTC. The chain links TRBV6-6 with TRBJ1-2, with 12 bases aligning to TRBD1. Taken from the germline V gene (reference sequence), the CDR1 and CDR2 loops are MNHNY and SVGAGI. There are 15 amino acids in the CDR3, from cysteine to phenylalanine inclusive. The DNA shown is the 45-base CDR3, in frame from base 1. Here V drops 2 bases and J drops 6 bases, and the junction holds 4 bases not matched to any gene.